Below are 22 T cell receptor beta chains sequenced from a single sample in a study of blood T cell repertoires in COVID-19 (dated by TCRdb to 2019 to 2021). The receptor library was made with the immunoSEQ multiplex PCR assay. TCRdb provides this immuneACCESS table in a form limited to in-frame rearrangements. Some clones are lacking; in checked studies, under half of them reflect an unresolved V gene, and why the rest are absent is not known. This sample is represented by 200,000 to 250,000 clones; roughly nine tenths of them were singletons. Around 6.5% of the sample is held by the ten biggest clonotypes. Sequencing was performed on peripheral blood. All receptors derive from a man aged 55 to 69 who had recovered from COVID-19.

The rearrangement uses TRBV19 and TRBJ1-2; D remains ambiguous. This CDR3 has 14 residues. From germline, CDR1 is LNHDA and CDR2 SQIVND (reference sequence). Trimming cost V 6 bases and J 2 bases, with 13 bases left between them. CDR3 DNA sequence: TGTGCCAGTAGCCGTCAAGCCGTAAACTATGGCTACACCTTC. This sequence encodes CASSRQAVNYGYTF.

Turning to this clone: The junction does not match germline at one end; this may be a read error. The gene calls are TRBV2 and TRBJ2-7; tentatively, D is TRBD2 (5 bases). The germline gives CDR1 SNHLY, CDR2 FYNNEI. There are 11 residues in the CDR3. The CDR3 spells CTSRLAGEQYF. The CDR3 DNA reads as TGTACCAGCCGCCTGGCGGGCGAGCAGTACTTC.

The chain is built from TRBV3-1 (or the pseudogene TRBV3-2) and TRBJ1-6; tentatively, D is TRBD1 (6 bases). From germline, CDR1 is LGHDT and CDR2 YNNKEL (reference sequence). Trimming pared 4 bases from V and 10 bases from J, leaving 14 bases between. The length of the CDR3 is 14 residues. CDR3 sequence: CASSLGQGRSPLHF. CDR3 nucleotides: TGTGCCAGCAGCCTTGGGCAGGGGAGATCACCCCTCCACTTT.

The chain recombines TRBV19 with TRBJ2-5; D may be TRBD1 (6 bases). Germline V gene sequence: CDR1 LNHDA, CDR2 SQIVND (reference sequence). The V and J ends lost 6 bases and 3 bases respectively, with 11 bases between them. The CDR3 spans 13 residues. As DNA, the CDR3 is TGTGCCAGTAGAGGCAGGGGCAAAGAGACCCAGTACTTC. Residues: CASRGRGKETQYF.

The V call is TRBV5-1, the J call TRBJ1-6; D gene unclear. Trimming removed 0 bases from V and 7 bases from J, with 17 bases in between. The V gene's germline CDR1 is SGHRS and CDR2 YFSETQ. The CDR3 has 17 amino acids. CDR3 protein: CASSLARTGSVNSPLHF. The CDR3 nucleotides read TGCGCCAGCAGCTTGGCCCGGACGGGGTCCGTGAATTCACCCCTCCACTTT.

The chain couples TRBV5-5 to TRBJ1-1; D unresolved. This CDR3 region has 15 residues. The V gene lost 0 bases and the J gene lost 5 bases, with 14 bases spanning the gap. The germline gives CDR1 SGHKS, CDR2 YYEKEE (reference sequence). The chain's CDR3 is CASSLGGGRETEAFF. DNA for the CDR3: TGTGCCAGCAGCTTGGGCGGAGGGAGGGAAACTGAAGCTTTCTTT.

Points on this clone: Other DNA sequences in this sample translate to the same CDR3. This chain connects TRBV24-1 to TRBJ2-3; 7 bases map to TRBD1. The germline gives CDR1 KGHDR, CDR2 SFDVKD. With V trimmed by 3 bases and J by 4 bases, 3 bases remained unmatched. This CDR3 has 14 amino acids. The CDR3 region has the DNA TGTGCCACCAGTGATCCTCAGGGGGCAGATACGCAGTATTTT. Translated, it gives CATSDPQGADTQYF.

The V and J genes are TRBV29-1 and TRBJ2-1; 14 bases are a match to TRBD2. The CDR3 covers 14 residues. Germline CDR1 SQVTM, CDR2 ANQGSEA. Germline trimming cut 7 bases from V and 9 bases from J; bases unmatched to any gene: 8. The DNA of the CDR3 is TGCAGCGGCGGGACTAGCGGGAGATGGGTTGAGCAGTTCTTC. Protein: CSGGTSGRWVEQFF.

The chain couples TRBV7-2 to TRBJ1-3; the match to TRBD1 covers 7 bases. This CDR3 comprises 16 residues. J lost 2 bases, V lost 4 bases, and 8 bases had no gene match. Germline values: CDR1 SGHTA, CDR2 FQGNSA. In DNA, the CDR3 is TGTGCCAGCAGCTCATCCAGGGGGTTCACTGGAAACACCATATATTTT. Translated, it gives CASSSSRGFTGNTIYF.

Only a few counts were recorded for this clone. For the CDR3, the DNA is TGTGCCAGTAGAACAGGCCAGGGGGAATCCGGGGAGCTGTTTTTT. Translated: CASRTGQGESGELFF. The chain uses TRBV19 and TRBJ2-2, with 7 bases aligning to TRBD1. The CDR3 runs to 15 residues. CDR1 is LNHDA, CDR2 SQIVND, per germline (reference sequence). Trimming cost V 6 bases and J 6 bases; bases outside gene matches: 10.

The chain recombines TRBV28 with TRBJ1-5; 8 nucleotides match TRBD1. Losses at the gene ends were 2 bases for V and 6 bases for J; bases not matched to a gene: 0. The CDR3 runs 13 residues. Germline V gene data show CDR1 as MDHEN and CDR2 as SYDVKM. CDR3 bases: TGTGCCAGCAGTTTACAGGGGGCTCAGCCCCAGCATTTT. Translated: CASSLQGAQPQHF.

This clone was observed a handful of times. The chain uses TRBV7-2 and TRBJ2-7; D gene ambiguous. V was shortened by 7 bases and J by 0 bases, with 13 bases between the two germline ends. Germline V gene sequence: CDR1 SGHTA, CDR2 FQGNSA. This CDR3 spans 14 amino acids. In DNA, the CDR3 is TGTGCCAGCACCCGTCGAACGGGCTCCTACGAGCAGTACTTC. Encoded protein: CASTRRTGSYEQYF.

This clone was picked up a small number of times. The J gene is TRBJ1-1, the V gene TRBV5-5; tentative D call: TRBD1 (6 bases). Germline V gene data show CDR1 as SGHKS and CDR2 as YYEKEE (reference sequence). Trimming shortened V by 4 bases and J by 3 bases, and 16 bases separated the two germline ends. This CDR3 region has 15 residues. CDR3 sequence (DNA): TGTGCCAGCAGCCCCGGGGGGGGGCAATACACTGAAGCTTTCTTT. This gives the protein CASSPGGGQYTEAFF.

The CDR3 DNA reads TGTGCCAGCAGCCGCCTCGGGGGATGGACTGAAGCTTTCTTT. Protein: CASSRLGGWTEAFF. V gene TRBV3-1 (or the pseudogene TRBV3-2) combines with J gene TRBJ1-1, with a weak D call TRBD1 (5 bases). CDR1 and CDR2 (germline): LGHDT, YNNKEL (reference sequence). Deletions cut 4 bases from V and 5 bases from J, with 14 bases between. This CDR3 has 14 residues.

The genes are TRBV7-2 and TRBJ2-2; 10 bases are a match to TRBD2. This CDR3 contains 17 residues. With V trimmed by 4 bases and J by 4 bases, 9 bases remained unmatched. Germline CDR1 SGHTA, CDR2 FQGNSA. CDR3 region: CASSSTTGTSATGELFF. The CDR3 region has the DNA TGTGCCAGCAGCTCGACCACCGGGACTAGCGCCACCGGGGAGCTGTTTTTT.

The V call is TRBV5-1, the J call TRBJ2-2; 10 positions agree with TRBD1. Germline V gene sequence: CDR1 SGHRS, CDR2 YFSETQ. There are 16 residues in the CDR3. V was pared by 2 bases and J by 3 bases, with 4 bases of the junction left unmatched. The CDR3 protein is CASSFGQGVYTGELFF. Here the CDR3 DNA reads TGCGCCAGCAGCTTCGGACAGGGGGTTTACACCGGGGAGCTGTTTTTT.

This clone was observed a handful of times. V usage is TRBV5-1 and J usage is TRBJ1-4, with 8 bases that match TRBD1. This CDR3 has 15 amino acids. CDR1 is SGHRS and CDR2 is YFSETQ in the germline V gene. The V gene end was trimmed by 4 bases and the J gene end by 4 bases; junction bases not matched to a gene: 6. CDR3 protein: CASSLGTGDNEKLFF. The CDR3 DNA is TGCGCCAGCAGCCTCGGGACAGGAGATAATGAAAAACTGTTTTTT. Combining the CDR3 with reference TRBV5-1 and TRBJ1-4 gives the whole variable domain KAGVTQTPRYLIKTRGQQVTLSCSPISGHRSVSWYQQTPGQGLQFLFEYFSETQRNKGNFPGRFSGRQFSNSRSEMNVSTLELGDSALYLCASSLGTGDNEKLFFGSGTQLSVL.

The V gene is TRBV5-1, the J gene TRBJ2-7; no definite D call. With 0 bases removed from V and 1 base from J, the gap between germline ends came to 8 bases. The CDR3 has 14 residues. The germline gives CDR1 SGHRS, CDR2 YFSETQ. The CDR3 sequence is CASSLAPASYEQYF. DNA of the CDR3: TGCGCCAGCAGCTTGGCCCCAGCGTCCTACGAGCAGTACTTC.

The V gene is TRBV6-6, the J gene TRBJ1-6, with TRBD1 as a possible D gene (5 bases). Germline loops: CDR1 MNHNY, CDR2 SVGAGI (reference sequence). This CDR3 comprises 13 residues. The V end lost 2 bases, the J end lost 12 bases, and 11 bases lay between the germline ends. CDR3 sequence (DNA): TGTGCCAGCAGTTACCCACCCCAGGGACCCCTCCACTTT. Amino acids: CASSYPPQGPLHF.

Written as DNA, the CDR3 is TGCGCCAGCAGACCCGTGGGCGCCTACGAGCAGTACTTC. Translating it yields CASRPVGAYEQYF. V usage is TRBV5-1 and J usage is TRBJ2-7; D remains unclear. Germline values: CDR1 SGHRS, CDR2 YFSETQ. This CDR3 spans 13 amino acids. Deletions cut 5 bases from V and 2 bases from J, with 11 bases between.

The chain combines TRBV5-1 with TRBJ2-3; 8 nucleotides match TRBD1. CDR3 length equals 15 residues. V shed 4 bases, J shed 5 bases, and the junction held 9 bases outside the gene matches. Germline CDR1 and CDR2: SGHRS and YFSETQ. CDR3: CASSPQGAQGDTQYF. CDR3 DNA sequence: TGCGCCAGCAGCCCCCAGGGGGCCCAGGGAGATACGCAGTATTTT.

The chain recombines TRBV15 with TRBJ1-5, with D perhaps TRBD1 (6 bases). This CDR3 is 15 amino acids long. Trimming removed 3 bases from V and 6 bases from J, with 15 bases in between. Germline loops: CDR1 LNHNV, CDR2 YYDKDF (reference sequence). CDR3 protein: CATSSLAGEGQPQHF. The CDR3 bases are TGTGCCACCAGCAGCTTGGCAGGGGAGGGTCAGCCCCAGCATTTT. Complete variable domain (other parts from reference TRBV15 and TRBJ1-5): DAMVIQNPRYQVTQFGKPVTLSCSQTLNHNVMYWYQQKSSQAPKLLFHYYDKDFNNEADTPDNFQSRRPNTSFCFLDIRSPGLGDTAMYLCATSSLAGEGQPQHFGDGTRLSIL.